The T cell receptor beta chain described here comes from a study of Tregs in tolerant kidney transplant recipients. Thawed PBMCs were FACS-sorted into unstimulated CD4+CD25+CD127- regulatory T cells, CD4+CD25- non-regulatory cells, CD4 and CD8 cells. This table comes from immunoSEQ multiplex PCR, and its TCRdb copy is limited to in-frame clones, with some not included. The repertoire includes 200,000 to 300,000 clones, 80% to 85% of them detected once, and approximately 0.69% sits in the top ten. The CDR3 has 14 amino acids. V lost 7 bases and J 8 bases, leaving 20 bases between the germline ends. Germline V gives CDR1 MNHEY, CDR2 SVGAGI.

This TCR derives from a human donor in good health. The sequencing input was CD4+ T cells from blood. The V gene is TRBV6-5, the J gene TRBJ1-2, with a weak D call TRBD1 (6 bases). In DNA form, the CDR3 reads TGTGCCAGCACCCCATGGAGGGGGTCGGGCGGCTACACCTTC. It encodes CASTPWRGSGGYTF.